This T cell receptor (beta chain) was obtained from a study of early T cells in non-severe SARS-CoV-2 infection. Turning to the study itself: Unsorted whole blood bulk RNA was sequenced, with unpaired chains.

Unique molecular identifiers tagged individual cDNA molecules. TCRdb recomputed calls from the 5' RACE reads with MiXCR, one row per CDR3 protein. The sample yields 75,000 or so distinct CDR3 sequences, 11% seen once. Ten or more counts support this clonotype. CDR1 SGHAT and CDR2 FQNNGV come from the germline V gene. The CDR3 has 15 residues. V shed 1 base and J shed 0 bases, with 8 bases lying between them. This TCR derives from an adult who was a healthcare worker with PCR-confirmed SARS-CoV-2 infection or an uninfected control (not recorded which). The chain combines TRBV11-2 with TRBJ2-3, with unresolved D. Here the sequenced sample was whole blood, taken at baseline. CDR3: CASSLGAQSTDTQYF. The CDR3 bases are TGTGCCAGCAGCTTAGGTGCGCAGAGCACAGATACGCAGTATTTT.